Sequencing of this T cell receptor beta chain was carried out in a study of regulatory T cells in long-lasting Graves disease. Investigators prepared the TCR beta libraries by applying iRepertoire HTBI primers and Arm-PCR of CDR3 regions. TCRdb reprocessed the multiplex PCR reads with MiXCR, giving one entry per CDR3 protein. The table includes fewer than 550,000 distinct CDR3 sequences, 15% to 20% detected once. This clonotype appeared many times. Described time point: newly diagnosed GD, antithyroid drugs for less than 3 months. RNA isolated from PBMCs was used to make the TCR library. The authors drew patients from an endocrinology department in Xi'an, China. This CDR3 contains 14 residues. V was cut by 2 bases and J by 3 bases, with 11 bases left in between. CDR1 and CDR2 from the germline V gene are SGHTA and FQGNSA. These sequences were also reported in another study, on T cells in Graves' hyperthyroidism and ophthalmopathy. That work contributes: No progression to ophthalmopathy during 18 months of follow-up defined stable disease. Hyperthyroidism, newly diagnosed and lasting under 2 months, affected patients aged 18 to 65. The primer set for the first-round RT-PCR of the TCR CDR3 was HTBI.

This TCR derives from a woman between 18 and 30 years old with Graves disease. The rearrangement joins TRBV7-2 to TRBJ2-7; the D is unclear. The input for sequencing was peripheral blood mononuclear cells (PBMCs), taken at new diagnosis, from a patient treated with antithyroid drugs. CDR3 nucleotide sequence: TGTGCCAGCAGCTTAACGCAAGGGATCTACGAGCAGTACTTC. Translated: CASSLTQGIYEQYF.